The text below deals with one TCR beta chain. The junction and the germline gene differ at one end; a read error may be behind it. Genomic DNA acted as the template from which TCR beta VDJ combination and CDR3 sequence profiling were carried out. MiXCR, run by TCRdb on the reads, gives a single entry per CDR3 protein. Of a few hundred thousand distinct CDR3 sequences in the sample, 82% were seen once. In germline, CDR1 is SGHAT, CDR2 FQDESV (reference sequence). CDR3 length: 13 amino acids. This sample was taken from a study of CD8+CD57+ T cells in acquired aplastic anemia. About the research overall: About 3 ug was the average amount of DNA from sorted CD4+ and CD8+ cells.

For sequencing, patients were chosen who had shown expansion of CD8+CD57+ cells by flow cytometry. Among the patients, all had severe acquired aplastic anemia. This chain uses TRBV11-1 with TRBJ2-3, with 7 bases fitting TRBD2. The sequenced material came from sorted CD4+, CD8+, or CD8+CD57+ T cells (not recorded which) from PBMCs. The TCR was taken from a human donor with aplastic anemia. CDR3 loop: CASSVAGTNTQYF. The CDR3 region has the DNA TGTGCCAGCAGCGTAGCGGGCACAAATACGCAGTATTTT.